This T cell receptor beta chain emerged from a study of T cell repertoires in cytomegalovirus infection. This CDR3 comprises 12 residues. CDR1 is MNHEY and CDR2 is SVGAGI in the germline V gene. The V gene lost 6 bases and the J gene lost 8 bases, with 10 bases spanning the gap. For this clonotype: Antigen unknown.

TCRdb reprocessed the reads via MiXCR and lists one record per CDR3 protein. This sample has tens of thousands of distinct CDR3 sequences, with approximately 45% found just once. The sample in question was CD8+ T cells from cultured PBMCs, obtained from culture after CMV antigen stimulation. The V gene is TRBV6-5, the J gene TRBJ1-4; D gene uncertain. The TCR originated in a human donor in good health (CMV status not recorded). Some clones in this sample may be carry-over from other donors' samples. In DNA, the CDR3 is TGTGCCAGCAGGGAAACGGGGGAAAAACTGTTTTTT. It codes for CASRETGEKLFF.